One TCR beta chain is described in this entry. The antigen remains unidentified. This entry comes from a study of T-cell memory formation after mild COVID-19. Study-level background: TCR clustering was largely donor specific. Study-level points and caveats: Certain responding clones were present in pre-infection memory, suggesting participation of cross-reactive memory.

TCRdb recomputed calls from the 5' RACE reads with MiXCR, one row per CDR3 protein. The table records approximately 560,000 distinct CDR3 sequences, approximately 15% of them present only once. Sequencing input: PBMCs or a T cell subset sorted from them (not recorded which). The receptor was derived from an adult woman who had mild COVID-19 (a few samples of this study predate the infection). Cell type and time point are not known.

The CDR3 spells CASSIWLAGMYQETQYF. As DNA, the CDR3 is TGTGCCAGCAGCATTTGGCTAGCGGGCATGTACCAAGAGACCCAGTACTTC. This sequence joins TRBV7-9 and TRBJ2-5; 8 nucleotides align to TRBD2. CDR3 length equals 17 residues. V shed 5 bases, J shed 0 bases, and the junction held 11 bases outside the gene matches. Germline CDR1 reads SEHNR; CDR2 reads FQNEAQ (reference sequence).